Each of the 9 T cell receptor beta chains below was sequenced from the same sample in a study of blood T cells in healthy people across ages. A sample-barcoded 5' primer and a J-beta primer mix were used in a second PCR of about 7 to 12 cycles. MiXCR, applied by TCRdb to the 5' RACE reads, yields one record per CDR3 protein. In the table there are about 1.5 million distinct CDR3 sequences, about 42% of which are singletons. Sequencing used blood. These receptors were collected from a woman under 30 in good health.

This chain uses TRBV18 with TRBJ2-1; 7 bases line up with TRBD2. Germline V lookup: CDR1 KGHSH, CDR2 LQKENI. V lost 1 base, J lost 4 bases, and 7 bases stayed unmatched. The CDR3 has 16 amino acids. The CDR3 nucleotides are TGTGCCAGCTCACCACGCGGGAGCCCTATTTACAATGAGCAGTTCTTC. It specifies CASSPRGSPIYNEQFF.

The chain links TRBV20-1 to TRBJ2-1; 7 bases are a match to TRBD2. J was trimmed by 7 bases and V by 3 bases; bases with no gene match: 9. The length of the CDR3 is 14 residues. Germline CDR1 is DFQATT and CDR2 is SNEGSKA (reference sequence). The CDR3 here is CSASPGLVGNEQFF. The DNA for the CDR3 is TGCAGTGCTAGCCCTGGACTAGTGGGGAATGAGCAGTTCTTC.

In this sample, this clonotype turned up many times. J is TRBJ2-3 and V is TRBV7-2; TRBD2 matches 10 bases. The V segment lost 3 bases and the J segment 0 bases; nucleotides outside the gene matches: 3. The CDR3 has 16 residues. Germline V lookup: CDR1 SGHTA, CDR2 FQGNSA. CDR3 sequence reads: CASSLRTSGSTDTQYF. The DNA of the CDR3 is TGTGCCAGCAGCTTGAGGACTAGCGGTAGCACAGATACGCAGTATTTT.

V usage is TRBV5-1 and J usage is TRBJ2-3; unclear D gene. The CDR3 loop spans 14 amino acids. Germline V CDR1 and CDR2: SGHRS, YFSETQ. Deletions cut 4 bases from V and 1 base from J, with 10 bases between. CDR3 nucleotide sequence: TGCGCCAGCAGCGTGGACCTGGGCACAGATACGCAGTATTTT. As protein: CASSVDLGTDTQYF.

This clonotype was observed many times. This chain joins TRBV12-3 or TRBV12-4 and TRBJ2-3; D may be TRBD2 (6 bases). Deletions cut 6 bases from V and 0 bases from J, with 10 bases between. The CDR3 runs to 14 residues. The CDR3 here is CASRLAVSTDTQYF. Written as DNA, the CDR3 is TGTGCCAGCAGACTAGCAGTCAGCACAGATACGCAGTATTTT.

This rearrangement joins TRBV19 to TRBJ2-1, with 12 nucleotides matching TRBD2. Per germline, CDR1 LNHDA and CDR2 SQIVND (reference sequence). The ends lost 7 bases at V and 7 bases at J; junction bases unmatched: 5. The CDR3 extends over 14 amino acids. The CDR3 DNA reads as TGTGCCAGTAATTTTGGGACTAGCGGGAATGAGCAGTTCTTC. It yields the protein CASNFGTSGNEQFF.

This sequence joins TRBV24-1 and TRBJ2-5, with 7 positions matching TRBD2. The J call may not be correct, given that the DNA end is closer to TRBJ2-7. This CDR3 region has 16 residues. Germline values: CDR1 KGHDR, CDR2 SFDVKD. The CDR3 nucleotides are TGTGCCACCAGTGACTCCGGACTAGGGTCGTTCTCCGAGCAGTACTTC. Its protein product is CATSDSGLGSFSEQYF.

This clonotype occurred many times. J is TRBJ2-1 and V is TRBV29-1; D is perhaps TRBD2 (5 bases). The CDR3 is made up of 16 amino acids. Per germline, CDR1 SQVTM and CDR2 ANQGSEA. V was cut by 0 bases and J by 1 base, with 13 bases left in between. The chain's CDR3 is CSVEDGGGESYNEQFF. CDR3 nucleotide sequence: TGCAGCGTTGAAGATGGCGGAGGTGAATCCTACAATGAGCAGTTCTTC.

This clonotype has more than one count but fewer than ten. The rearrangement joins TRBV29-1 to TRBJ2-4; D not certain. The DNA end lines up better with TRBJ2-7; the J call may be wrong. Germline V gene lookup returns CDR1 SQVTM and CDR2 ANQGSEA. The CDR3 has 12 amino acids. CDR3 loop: CSVGAFSVEQYF. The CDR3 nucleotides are TGCAGCGTTGGGGCCTTTTCGGTCGAGCAGTACTTC.